This section outlines one TCR beta chain sequence together with its context. Its target antigen remains unknown. No quality values exist for individual bases; no much larger clone is one base distant. This entry is derived from a study of T-cell memory formation after mild COVID-19 (dated by TCRdb to about 2021). As for the study more broadly: TCR sequence clusters from the two donors were largely donor specific. In a couple of donors, T-cell clones that expanded and contracted after mild COVID-19 were tracked by sequencing TCRalpha and TCRbeta repertoires over time. Two young, previously healthy adult volunteers made up the cohort, one male and one female.

Ficoll-Paque density gradient centrifugation was the method used to isolate PBMCs. Study-wide conclusions, independent of this receptor: Whether the second-wave clones peaking on day 37 were SARS-CoV-2 specific was not confirmed. The study included only two mild cases, and larger cohorts that include severe cases with pre-infection samples were judged to be necessary. Clones contracting from day 15 to 85 had balanced CD4/CD8 phenotypes, while a second wave expanding from day 15 to 37 was biased towards CD4+. Contracting CD4+ clones were located mainly in the CM and EM memory subsets, whereas CD8+ clones were found to be enriched in EMRA. Some responding clones were found in pre-infection memory, which suggests that pre-existing cross-reactive memory T cells took part in the SARS-CoV-2 response.

The instrument was an Illumina NovaSeq 6000. Using 5'RACE with constant-segment primers, TCRalpha and TCRbeta cDNA libraries were constructed, with sample barcodes and unique molecular identifiers added in the process. Trizol reagent was used to extract RNA from every sample. Library amplification was performed in two PCR steps, and a second sample barcode and Illumina TruSeq adapters were introduced in the second step. Sequencing of the libraries was done on an Illumina NovaSeq, producing 2 x 150 bp paired-end reads. In the original analysis: Demultiplexing of reads and collapsing into UMI-guided consensus sequences were performed with migec v1.2.7. With mixcr v2.1.11, UMI consensuses were aligned to TRA and TRB V and J templates and assembled into clonotypes. A clonotype was counted as expanded or contracted only when both edgeR and NoisET called the clonotype significant, with the noise models trained on biological replicates. edgeR calls used a false discovery rate-adjusted p below 0.01 and a log2 fold-change threshold of 1. As an exploratory analysis of dynamics, max-normalized trajectories of the 1000 most abundant clonotypes were examined with PCA combined with hierarchical clustering. Each responding clone was given a CD4 or CD8 phenotype based on the CD4+ and CD8+ repertoires, which had been sequenced separately. TCRdb redid the processing of the public reads, applying fastp at Q25 and MiXCR, and retained in-frame beta chains. Identical CDR3 protein sequences are pooled into one entry, listed with their most common genes and DNA. TCRdb's processing, not the study's, gives the V and J calls here. Present in this sample are 150,000 to 200,000 distinct CDR3 sequences, roughly 31% of which were seen just once. The top ten constitute 12% of the sample.

V lost 2 bases and J lost 0 bases; the stretch between them is 23 bases long. The CDR3 sequence holds 21 residues, the cysteine and phenylalanine included. The only DNA kept is the CDR3, 63 bases in frame from the first base. Sequencing was performed on PBMCs or a T cell subset sorted from them (not recorded which). This TCR derives from an adult woman who had mild COVID-19 (a few samples of this study predate the infection). The sample titles of this study are shuffled in the database, so cell type and time point are left out; the donor was told from shared clones. The chain is made from TRBV12-3 or TRBV12-4 and TRBJ2-6, with a weak D call of TRBD1 (5 bases match). The CDR3 has the sequence CASSLFRDSLLVPSGANVLTF. The sequence in DNA is TGTGCCAGCAGTTTATTCCGAGACAGTCTCCTCGTACCCTCTGGGGCCAACGTCCTGACTTTC.